This T cell receptor (beta chain) was observed in a study of neurological immune-mediated disorders. The making of cDNA relied on 5'RACE with 10-nucleotide random UMIs. Using its own MiXCR run on the 5' RACE reads, TCRdb lists one record per CDR3 protein. The repertoire includes tens of thousands of distinct CDR3 sequences, roughly 3.1% of them detected once, and around 8% sits in the top ten. Many counts were recorded for this clonotype. Its antigen is as yet unknown. Germline V CDR1 and CDR2: SEHNR, FQNEAQ (reference sequence). V lost 5 bases to trimming and J lost 0 bases; unmatched junction nucleotides: 7. The CDR3 extends over 16 amino acids. General study results and limits: The study found the most TCR clonal expansion in HTLV-1-associated myelopathy and the least in multiple sclerosis, below healthy controls. Phylogenetic analysis grouped 18 of 34 multiple sclerosis patients' repertoires together, suggesting a possible repertoire signature. The multiple sclerosis repertoire cluster had no association with any clinical or MRI feature.

The time point denotes: longitudinal time-point 1 (baseline). The gene calls are TRBV7-9 and TRBJ2-3; 8 bases line up with TRBD2. The clonotype was recovered from an older woman with multiple sclerosis. The sequenced sample was PBMCs. This CDR3 reads CASSRRGGASTDTQYF. The CDR3 coding sequence is TGTGCCAGCAGCCGCCGGGGGGGGGCTAGCACAGATACGCAGTATTTT. The whole variable domain, remainder taken from reference TRBV7-9 and TRBJ2-3, is DTGVSQNPRHKITKRGQNVTFRCDPISEHNRLYWYRQTLGQGPEFLTYFQNEAQLEKSRLLSDRFSAERPKGSFSTLEIQRTEQGDSAMYLCASSRRGGASTDTQYFGPGTRLTVL.